This TCR beta chain was found in a study of cytomegalovirus exposure and HLA in healthy donors. Points from the study as a whole: Researchers reported in a later analysis that a missense DCLRE1C variant was tied to TCR beta V- and J-gene trimming. There were a few CMV-associated chains whose specificity for CMV antigens was confirmed in vitro. Earlier analysis yielded a pattern in which most TCR beta V segments were productive about 90% or about 30% of the time.

In the PCR, 60 Vbeta and 13 Jbeta primers were used. Using immunoSEQ multiplex PCR, the repertoire was profiled, and TCRdb retains in-frame clones only, with some absent. The sample contains about 200,000 clones, over 60% of which appear only once. Trimming stripped 4 bases from V and 1 base from J, with 10 bases between. Germline loops: CDR1 SGHNT, CDR2 YENEEA. The CDR3 extends over 14 amino acids. Comments on this clone: As yet, its antigen is unknown.

The chain joins TRBV11-3 to TRBJ1-1; weak D call: TRBD1 (5 bases). The specimen sequenced was PBMCs. The origin of this receptor is a woman aged 40-49 years in good health and CMV-seronegative. CDR3 protein: CASSSRTTNTEAFF. The CDR3 nucleotides read TGTGCCAGCAGCTCACGGACAACGAACACTGAAGCTTTCTTT.